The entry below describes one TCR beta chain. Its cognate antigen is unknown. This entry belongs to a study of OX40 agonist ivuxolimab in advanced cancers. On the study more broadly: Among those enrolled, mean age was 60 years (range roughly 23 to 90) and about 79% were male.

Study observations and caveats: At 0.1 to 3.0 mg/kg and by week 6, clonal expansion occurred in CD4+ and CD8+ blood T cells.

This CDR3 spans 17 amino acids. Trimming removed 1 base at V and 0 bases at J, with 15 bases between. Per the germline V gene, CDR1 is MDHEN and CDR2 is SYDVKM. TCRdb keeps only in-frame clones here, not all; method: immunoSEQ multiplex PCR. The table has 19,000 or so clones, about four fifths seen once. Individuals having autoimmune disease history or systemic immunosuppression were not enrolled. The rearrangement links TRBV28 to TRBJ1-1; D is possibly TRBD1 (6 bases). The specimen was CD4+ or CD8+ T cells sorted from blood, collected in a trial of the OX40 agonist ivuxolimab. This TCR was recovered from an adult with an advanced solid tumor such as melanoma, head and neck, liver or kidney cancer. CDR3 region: CASSLFGQGNMNTEAFF. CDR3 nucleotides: TGTGCCAGCAGTTTATTTGGGCAGGGGAACATGAACACTGAAGCTTTCTTT.